This T cell receptor beta chain was retrieved from a study of technical replicates of blood from a handful of donors. Clones were sequenced by immunoSEQ multiplex PCR, and TCRdb holds only the in-frame ones, with some missing. The sample consists of about 79,000 clones, 94% of them appearing once. The CDR3 runs to 15 residues. The V and J ends lost 4 bases and 5 bases, in that order; junction bases with no gene match: 8. Per the germline V gene, CDR1 is SGHNT and CDR2 is YYREEE (reference sequence). The origin of this receptor is a human donor in good health. Sequencing input: T cells isolated from PBMCs. This chain links TRBV5-4 with TRBJ2-5; 10 nucleotides line up with TRBD2. The DNA of the CDR3 is TGTGCCAGCAGCCGAGCGGGAGGGAGTGGTGAGACCCAGTACTTC. It translates to CASSRAGGSGETQYF.